Listed below are T cell receptor beta chains from one sample, sequenced in a study of T cells in Graves' hyperthyroidism and ophthalmopathy. TCRdb re-analysed the multiplex PCR reads in MiXCR, keeping a single row per CDR3 protein. The sample records over 300,000 distinct CDR3 sequences, about 15% being singletons. Sequenced: blood. The receptors shown here come from a woman aged 60-75 years with Graves' hyperthyroidism. CDR3s include the opening cysteine and the closing phenylalanine or tryptophan. The order of the fields is J gene, clone size, D gene, V gene, CDR3 protein, CDR3 DNA. The D gene is left open where the match is weak. Size values are once, few and many counts, or a class for expanded clones, and some rows have none.

J gene: TRBJ2-7; clone size: many; D gene: TRBD2; V gene: TRBV3-1; CDR3 protein: CASSRLAGGRYEQYF; CDR3 DNA: TGTGCCAGCAGCCGACTAGCGGGAGGGCGGTACGAGCAGTACTTC
J gene: TRBJ1-1; clone size: many; D gene: NA; V gene: TRBV11-1; CDR3 protein: CASSLSRVTSNTEAFF; CDR3 DNA: TGTGCCAGCAGCTTAAGTCGCGTCACAAGTAACACTGAAGCTTTCTTT
J gene: TRBJ1-1; clone size: many; D gene: TRBD1; V gene: TRBV5-1; CDR3 protein: CASSYTGQGAASTEAFF; CDR3 DNA: TGCGCCAGCAGCTACACGGGACAGGGGGCAGCTAGCACTGAAGCTTTCTTT
J gene: TRBJ2-2; clone size: many; D gene: TRBD2; V gene: TRBV5-1; CDR3 protein: CASSLERTSAGELFF; CDR3 DNA: TGCGCCAGCAGCTTGGAAAGGACTAGTGCCGGGGAGCTGTTTTTT
J gene: TRBJ2-7; clone size: few; D gene: TRBD1; V gene: TRBV14; CDR3 protein: CASSVTGEVGEQYF; CDR3 DNA: TGTGCCAGCAGCGTAACAGGGGAAGTTGGTGAGCAGTACTTC
J gene: TRBJ1-5; clone size: many; D gene: NA; V gene: TRBV28; CDR3 protein: CASQGGGLNQPQHF; CDR3 DNA: TGTGCCAGCCAAGGGGGGGGGCTGAATCAGCCCCAGCATTTT
J gene: TRBJ1-6; clone size: NA; D gene: NA; V gene: TRBV5-1; CDR3 protein: CASSSDPRGDSPLHF; CDR3 DNA: TGCGCCAGCAGCTCGGACCCACGAGGGGATTCACCCCTCCACTTT
J gene: TRBJ1-1; clone size: many; D gene: NA; V gene: TRBV12-3/TRBV12-4; CDR3 protein: CASTSLGTLTEAFF; CDR3 DNA: TGTGCCAGCACCTCTCTCGGGACACTTACTGAAGCTTTCTTT
J gene: TRBJ1-1; clone size: many; D gene: NA; V gene: TRBV5-1; CDR3 protein: CASSLEARRGTEAFF; CDR3 DNA: TGCGCCAGCAGCTTGGAAGCACGGCGGGGCACTGAAGCTTTCTTT
J gene: TRBJ2-5; clone size: few; D gene: TRBD2; V gene: TRBV5-1; CDR3 protein: CASSSGTSGSVQYF; CDR3 DNA: TGCGCCAGCAGCTCTGGGACTAGCGGGAGTGTACAGTACTTC
J gene: TRBJ2-1; clone size: many; D gene: TRBD2; V gene: TRBV12-3/TRBV12-4; CDR3 protein: CASRSAGARNEQFF; CDR3 DNA: TGTGCCAGCAGGTCAGCGGGAGCGAGGAATGAGCAGTTCTTC
J gene: TRBJ2-7; clone size: many; D gene: NA; V gene: TRBV24-1; CDR3 protein: CATSDLAGYEQYF; CDR3 DNA: TGTGCCACCAGTGATTTGGCCGGCTACGAGCAGTACTTC
J gene: TRBJ2-5; clone size: NA; D gene: NA; V gene: TRBV28; CDR3 protein: CASRGLWQETQYF; CDR3 DNA: TGTGCCAGCAGGGGTCTGTGGCAAGAGACCCAGTACTTC
J gene: TRBJ2-7; clone size: many; D gene: TRBD2; V gene: TRBV11-3; CDR3 protein: CASSLERGSSGTSGRDPYEQYF; CDR3 DNA: TGTGCCAGCAGCTTAGAACGGGGCAGCTCCGGGACTAGCGGGAGGGACCCCTACGAGCAGTACTTC
J gene: TRBJ1-5; clone size: few; D gene: TRBD1; V gene: TRBV7-8; CDR3 protein: CASSLEGAYSNQPQHF; CDR3 DNA: TGTGCCAGCAGCTTGGAGGGGGCCTATAGCAATCAGCCCCAGCATTTT
J gene: TRBJ2-1; clone size: few; D gene: TRBD2; V gene: TRBV19; CDR3 protein: CASRDYGNEQFF; CDR3 DNA: TGTGCCAGTCGGGACTACGGCAATGAGCAGTTCTTC
J gene: TRBJ2-1; clone size: many; D gene: TRBD1; V gene: TRBV6-5; CDR3 protein: CASSSPGQGYNEQFF; CDR3 DNA: TGTGCCAGCAGTTCCCCGGGACAGGGCTACAATGAGCAGTTCTTC
J gene: TRBJ1-2; clone size: NA; D gene: NA; V gene: TRBV10-3; CDR3 protein: CAISRTTAHGYTF; CDR3 DNA: TGTGCCATCAGCCGGACGACCGCTCATGGCTACACCTTC
J gene: TRBJ2-1; clone size: many; D gene: TRBD2; V gene: TRBV2; CDR3 protein: CASSIGLAGDFEQFF; CDR3 DNA: TGTGCCAGCAGTATCGGACTAGCGGGAGACTTTGAGCAGTTCTTC
J gene: TRBJ2-7; clone size: NA; D gene: NA; V gene: TRBV13; CDR3 protein: CASSVDAEVYEQYF; CDR3 DNA: TGTGCCAGCAGCGTAGACGCGGAGGTCTACGAGCAGTACTTC
J gene: TRBJ2-5; clone size: many; D gene: NA; V gene: TRBV24-1; CDR3 protein: CATSGGVGAYETQYF; CDR3 DNA: TGTGCCACCAGTGGAGGGGTGGGGGCCTACGAGACCCAGTACTTC
J gene: TRBJ2-7; clone size: many; D gene: NA; V gene: TRBV3-1; CDR3 protein: CASSQDLAETYEQYF; CDR3 DNA: TGTGCCAGCAGCCAAGATTTGGCGGAGACCTACGAGCAGTACTTC
J gene: TRBJ1-5; clone size: many; D gene: NA; V gene: TRBV2; CDR3 protein: CASSEENRRSNQPQHF; CDR3 DNA: TGTGCCAGCAGTGAAGAGAACAGGCGGAGCAATCAGCCCCAGCATTTT
J gene: TRBJ2-1; clone size: few; D gene: TRBD1; V gene: TRBV24-1; CDR3 protein: CATSDSGQGRNEQFF; CDR3 DNA: TGTGCCACCAGTGATTCGGGACAGGGGAGGAATGAGCAGTTCTTC
J gene: TRBJ2-7; clone size: many; D gene: TRBD2; V gene: TRBV11-3; CDR3 protein: CASSLDPGLAGNYEQYF; CDR3 DNA: TGTGCCAGCAGCTTAGATCCTGGACTAGCGGGTAACTACGAGCAGTACTTC
J gene: TRBJ2-7; clone size: few; D gene: NA; V gene: TRBV19; CDR3 protein: CASSPSAFYEQYF; CDR3 DNA: TGTGCCAGTAGTCCCTCGGCCTTTTACGAGCAGTACTTC
J gene: TRBJ2-1; clone size: many; D gene: NA; V gene: TRBV12-3/TRBV12-4; CDR3 protein: CASSTGLRNEQFF; CDR3 DNA: TGTGCCAGCAGTACCGGACTACGCAATGAGCAGTTCTTC